What follows are 19 T cell receptor beta chains derived from one specimen sequenced in a study of T cells expressing NK-cell markers. TCRdb processed the 5' RACE reads again and assigns one entry to each CDR3 protein, with no DNA. This listing includes some 300,000 distinct CDR3 sequences. The sequenced material came from blood T cells: a sorted CD56 or NKG2C T cell subset, CD4+ or CD8+ T cells, or bulk PBMC T cells (not recorded which). Receptor source: a young man in good health.

The chain links TRBV5-4 to TRBJ2-4; without DNA, the TCRdb call of TRBD1 cannot be checked. CDR3 size: 13 residues. CDR1 and CDR2 (germline): SGHNT, YYREEE (reference sequence). The CDR3 sequence is CASSLSPGNIQYF.

The chain combines TRBV6-5 with TRBJ2-7; TCRdb's D call, TRBD2, is unchecked because there is no DNA. The germline V gene encodes CDR1 MNHEY and CDR2 SVGAGI. This CDR3 comprises 14 residues. The CDR3 sequence: CASSYGTSSLEQYF.

The V and J genes are TRBV7-6 and TRBJ1-4; the TRBD1 assignment by TCRdb is unverifiable without DNA. The CDR3 contains 15 residues. CDR1 is SGHVS, CDR2 FNYEAQ, per germline. CDR3 protein: CASSFSGRGNEKLFF. The complete variable domain, with remaining parts taken from reference TRBV7-6 and TRBJ1-4, reads GAGVSQSPRYKVTKRGQDVALRCDPISGHVSLYWYRQALGQGPEFLTYFNYEAQQDKSGLPNDRFSAERPEGSISTLTIQRTEQRDSAMYRCASSFSGRGNEKLFFGSGTQLSVL.

The CDR3 loop is CASLLQGPATDTQYF. The V gene is TRBV7-2, the J gene TRBJ2-3; there is no DNA to check the TCRdb D call of TRBD1. The germline gives CDR1 SGHTA, CDR2 FQGNSA. This CDR3 has 15 amino acids. Filled out from reference TRBV7-2 and TRBJ2-3, the complete variable domain reads GAGVSQSPSNKVTEKGKDVELRCDPISGHTALYWYRQSLGQGLEFLIYFQGNSAPDKSGLPSDRFSAERTGGSVSTLTIQRTQQEDSAVYLCASLLQGPATDTQYFGPGTRLTVL.

CDR3 loop: CASILQGDTEAFF. The chain couples TRBV12-3 or TRBV12-4 to TRBJ1-1; TCRdb's D gene call, TRBD1, goes unchecked for lack of DNA. The CDR3 runs to 13 residues.

This chain joins TRBV9 and TRBJ2-5; TCRdb indicates TRBD2, and absent DNA this call remains unverified. The germline V gene has CDR1 SGDLS and CDR2 YYNGEE. The CDR3 runs to 15 residues. This chain's CDR3 is CASSVAGGMGETQYF.

This chain connects TRBV20-1 to TRBJ2-1. The CDR3 sequence is 15 residues long. Germline V gene lookup returns CDR1 DFQATT and CDR2 SNEGSKA (reference sequence). This CDR3 reads CSARGERESYNEQFF.

The rearrangement links TRBV20-1 to TRBJ2-1; the D gene TCRdb calls, TRBD2, cannot be checked with no DNA. This CDR3 is 14 amino acids long. CDR1 and CDR2 (germline): DFQATT, SNEGSKA (reference sequence). This CDR3 reads CSAPASGRSNEQFF.

The chain has TRBV6-5 and TRBJ2-2. The V gene's germline CDR1 is MNHEY and CDR2 SVGAGI. The CDR3 loop spans 12 amino acids. CDR3 sequence reads: CASSSPSGELFF.

CDR3 loop: CASSISRGSLYNEQFF. The chain recombines TRBV28 with TRBJ2-1; the TCRdb D gene call, TRBD1, has no DNA to confirm it. The CDR3 sequence is 16 residues long. Germline CDR1 and CDR2: MDHEN and SYDVKM. The full variable domain, rest sourced from reference TRBV28 and TRBJ2-1, is DVKVTQSSRYLVKRTGEKVFLECVQDMDHENMFWYRQDPGLGLRLIYFSYDVKMKEKGDIPEGYSVSREKKERFSLILESASTNQTSMYLCASSISRGSLYNEQFFGPGTRLTVL.

V gene TRBV12-3 or TRBV12-4 combines with J gene TRBJ1-1. This CDR3 comprises 12 residues. CDR3 region: CASSFGLHEAFF.

The chain is built from TRBV20-1 and TRBJ2-1; lacking DNA, the TRBD2 call made by TCRdb goes unchecked. CDR3 length: 17 residues. CDR1 DFQATT and CDR2 SNEGSKA come from the germline V gene (reference sequence). The CDR3: CSANPKATSGAYNEQFF.

This rearrangement joins TRBV10-2 to TRBJ2-3. Germline CDR1 and CDR2: WSHSY and SAAADI. This CDR3 has 12 amino acids. The CDR3 region is CASRENTDTQYF.

V is TRBV6-5 and J is TRBJ2-5; TCRdb lists TRBD2, though no DNA is available to test this call. CDR1 and CDR2 from the germline V gene are MNHEY and SVGAGI. CDR3 size: 17 residues. The CDR3 protein is CASSYSGDRTRGKTQYF.

This rearrangement joins TRBV5-1 to TRBJ1-1; lacking DNA, the TRBD1 call made by TCRdb goes unchecked. From germline, CDR1 is SGHRS and CDR2 YFSETQ. CDR3 length: 13 residues. The CDR3 spells CASRTGMNTEAFF.

The rearrangement uses TRBV7-9 and TRBJ2-3; lacking DNA, the TRBD2 call made by TCRdb goes unchecked. Germline V gene sequence: CDR1 SEHNR, CDR2 FQNEAQ (reference sequence). CDR3 size: 16 residues. The CDR3 reads CASSLNGRAGPDTQYF.

The chain has TRBV29-1 and TRBJ2-3; the D call from TCRdb, TRBD2, cannot be confirmed without DNA. CDR1 is SQVTM and CDR2 is ANQGSEA in the germline V gene. This CDR3 is built from 15 residues. The CDR3: CSAPRRGSETDTQYF.

V usage is TRBV10-3 and J usage is TRBJ2-3; TCRdb names TRBD1, which stays unverified in the absence of DNA. The CDR3 loop spans 17 amino acids. Germline V gene data show CDR1 as ENHRY and CDR2 as SYGVKD. This CDR3 is CAISTPVDRAETDTQYF.

The chain couples TRBV5-7 to TRBJ2-5; the D call of TRBD2 rests on TCRdb alone, since no DNA is present to check it. TRBV5-7 has ORF status, its function being uncertain. This CDR3 spans 17 amino acids. CDR3 protein: CASSLGLLAGGRETQYF.